This TCR beta chain was profiled in a study of monozygotic twins with inflammatory bowel disease. CDR1 is DFQATT and CDR2 is SNEGSKA in the germline V gene (reference sequence). This CDR3 region has 13 residues. Study observations and caveats: Using the inverse Simpson index, IBD patients had lower TCRbeta diversity than healthy co-twins. Healthy twins showed more clonotype sharing with others than IBD patients, especially patients with disease activity. Patient repertoires may have gained variability from differing immunosuppressive treatments.

TCRdb reanalyzed the 5' RACE reads, giving one entry per CDR3 protein sequence and no DNA. This table lists approximately 110,000 distinct CDR3 sequences. As concerns this clonotype: Its antigen is not identified.

What was sequenced was blood. This receptor was obtained from a human donor with ulcerative colitis or Crohn's disease, or a healthy co-twin of an affected twin (not recorded which). The V gene is TRBV20-1, the J gene TRBJ2-7. CDR3: CSARRLASYEQYF.